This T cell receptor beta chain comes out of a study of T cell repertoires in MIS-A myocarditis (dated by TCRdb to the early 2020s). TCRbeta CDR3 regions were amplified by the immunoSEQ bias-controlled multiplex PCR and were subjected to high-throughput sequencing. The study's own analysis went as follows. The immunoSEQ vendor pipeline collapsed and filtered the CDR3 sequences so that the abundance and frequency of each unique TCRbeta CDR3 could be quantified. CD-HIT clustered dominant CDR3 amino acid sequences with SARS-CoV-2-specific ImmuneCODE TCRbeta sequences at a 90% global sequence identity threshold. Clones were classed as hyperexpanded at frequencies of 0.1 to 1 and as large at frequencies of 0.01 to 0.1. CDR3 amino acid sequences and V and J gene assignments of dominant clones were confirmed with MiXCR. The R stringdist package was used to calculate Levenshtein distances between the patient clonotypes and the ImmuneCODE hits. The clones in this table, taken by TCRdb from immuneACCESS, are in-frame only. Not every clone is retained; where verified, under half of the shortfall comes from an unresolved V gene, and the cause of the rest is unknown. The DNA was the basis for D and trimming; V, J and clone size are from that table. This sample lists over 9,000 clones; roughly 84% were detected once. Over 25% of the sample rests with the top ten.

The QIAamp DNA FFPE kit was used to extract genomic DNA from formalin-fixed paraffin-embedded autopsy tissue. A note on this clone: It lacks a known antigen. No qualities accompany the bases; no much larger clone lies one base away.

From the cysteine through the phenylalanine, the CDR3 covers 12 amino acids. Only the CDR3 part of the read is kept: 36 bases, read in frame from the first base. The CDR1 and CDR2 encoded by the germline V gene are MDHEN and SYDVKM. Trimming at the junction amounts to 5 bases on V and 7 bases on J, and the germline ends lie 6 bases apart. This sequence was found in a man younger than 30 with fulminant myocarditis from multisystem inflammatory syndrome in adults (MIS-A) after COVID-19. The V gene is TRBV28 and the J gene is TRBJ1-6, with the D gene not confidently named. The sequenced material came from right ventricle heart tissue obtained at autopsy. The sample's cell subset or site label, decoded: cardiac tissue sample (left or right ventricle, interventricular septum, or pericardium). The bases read TGTGCCAGCAGTCTGGGCAATTCACCCCTCCACTTT. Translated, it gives CASSLGNSPLHF.